This paragraph covers one T cell receptor beta chain sequence. What it binds is unknown. The data originate from a study of cytomegalovirus exposure and HLA in healthy donors. Study-wide results and limits: With high specificity and sensitivity, the classifier reportedly diagnosed cytomegalovirus status. The authors enumerated over 150 TCR beta chains as linked to cytomegalovirus.

Primers included in the PCR were 60 Vbeta and 13 Jbeta primers. The data were produced by immunoSEQ multiplex PCR, yet TCRdb's version contains in-frame clones alone and is incomplete. The sample consists of 150,000 or so clones, about 75% of them appearing once. This TCR was sampled from a male donor in good health and CMV-seronegative. Specimen: PBMCs.

Written as DNA, the CDR3 is TGTGCCAGCTCACCATGGACAGACAGACAAGAGACCCAGTACTTC. This translates into CASSPWTDRQETQYF. This chain uses TRBV18 with TRBJ2-5, with D tentatively TRBD1 (6 bases). V lost 2 bases to trimming and J lost 2 bases, with 12 bases between them. Germline V gives CDR1 KGHSH, CDR2 LQKENI. This CDR3 region has 15 residues. Together with reference TRBV18 and TRBJ2-5, the CDR3 gives the full variable domain: NAGVMQNPRHLVRRRGQEARLRCSPMKGHSHVYWYRQLPEEGLKFMVYLQKENIIDESGMPKERFSAEFPKEGPSILRIQQVVRGDSAAYFCASSPWTDRQETQYFGPGTRLLVL.